The 18 T cell receptor beta chains below were found in one sample sequenced in a study of cytomegalovirus exposure and HLA in healthy donors. 60 Vbeta and 13 Jbeta primers were used in PCR. The method was immunoSEQ multiplex PCR; TCRdb's version includes in-frame clones alone and lacks a portion of them. The sample comprises some 100,000 clones, 81% of which are singletons, and roughly 1.2% rests with the top ten. The sequencing sample was made of PBMCs. The receptor set was obtained from a girl aged 2 to 9 in good health and CMV-seropositive.

There are a few counts of this clone. In DNA form, the CDR3 reads TGTGCCAGCAGTCCAGCGGGAGTCAATGAGCAGTTCTTC. Protein: CASSPAGVNEQFF. The V and J genes are TRBV5-4 and TRBJ2-1; 8 bases align to TRBD2. CDR3 length: 13 residues. With V trimmed by 5 bases and J by 6 bases, 4 bases remained unmatched. The germline gives CDR1 SGHNT, CDR2 YYREEE (reference sequence).

The sample holds a few counts of this clone. V gene TRBV5-6 combines with J gene TRBJ2-3, with 9 bases matching TRBD1. V lost 4 bases to trimming and J lost 2 bases; unmatched junction nucleotides: 8. Germline CDR1 is SGHDT and CDR2 is YYEEEE. The CDR3 is 16 residues long. CDR3 DNA: TGTGCCAGCAGCAAGGGGACAGGGTACTTCACAGATACGCAGTATTTT. Translation: CASSKGTGYFTDTQYF.

The genes are TRBV28 and TRBJ2-7; 11 bases are a match to TRBD2. There are 17 residues in the CDR3. The V segment lost 6 bases and the J segment 4 bases; nucleotides outside the gene matches: 14. Germline CDR1 MDHEN, CDR2 SYDVKM. The DNA for the CDR3 is TGTGCCAGCAGGAAGAACATCGCGACTAGCGGGGTATACGAGCAGTACTTC. This sequence encodes CASRKNIATSGVYEQYF.

V and J are TRBV28 and TRBJ2-2; 9 bases agree with TRBD1. J lost 5 bases, V lost 5 bases, and 15 bases had no gene match. Looked up from germline, CDR1 is MDHEN and CDR2 is SYDVKM. This CDR3 spans 18 amino acids. CDR3 loop: CASSPSDLGTGRTGELFF. As DNA, the CDR3 is TGTGCCAGCAGTCCCTCTGACCTCGGGACAGGGAGAACCGGGGAGCTGTTTTTT. Complete variable domain (other parts from reference TRBV28 and TRBJ2-2): DVKVTQSSRYLVKRTGEKVFLECVQDMDHENMFWYRQDPGLGLRLIYFSYDVKMKEKGDIPEGYSVSREKKERFSLILESASTNQTSMYLCASSPSDLGTGRTGELFFGEGSRLTVL.

In this sample, this clone turned up once. V usage is TRBV30 and J usage is TRBJ1-1; D remains ambiguous. CDR3 size: 11 residues. Trimming pared 0 bases from V and 9 bases from J, leaving 8 bases between. Germline lookup yields CDR1 GTSNPN and CDR2 SVGIG (reference sequence). CDR3: CAWSVGGKAFF. The DNA of the CDR3 is TGTGCCTGGAGTGTGGGAGGTAAAGCTTTCTTT.

The V gene is TRBV7-9, the J gene TRBJ2-7; the D is unclear. This CDR3 is built from 14 residues. With 2 bases removed from V and 3 bases from J, the gap between germline ends came to 11 bases. In germline, CDR1 is SEHNR, CDR2 FQNEAQ (reference sequence). In DNA, the CDR3 is TGTGCCAGCAGCTTAAGCTTAGCAGACTACGAGCAGTACTTC. Its translation: CASSLSLADYEQYF.

The rearrangement joins TRBV9 to TRBJ2-3; no definite D call. V was shortened by 3 bases and J by 2 bases, with 7 bases between the two germline ends. This CDR3 is built from 13 residues. Per the germline V gene, CDR1 is SGDLS and CDR2 is YYNGEE. The CDR3 spells CASSAQNTDTQYF. CDR3 nucleotides: TGTGCCAGCAGCGCCCAAAACACAGATACGCAGTATTTT.

This clone came up a few times. The CDR3 loop is CASSDSRRDRGRDGGKTGELFF. The CDR3, as DNA: TGTGCCAGCAGTGACTCGAGAAGGGACAGGGGGCGAGATGGTGGAAAGACCGGGGAGCTGTTTTTT. The chain carries TRBV6-4 and TRBJ2-2; the match to TRBD1 covers 12 bases. CDR1 is MRHNA and CDR2 is SNTAGT in the germline V gene. The CDR3 sequence is 22 residues long. Unmatched junction bases numbered 19, after V lost 0 bases and J lost 5 bases.

The gene calls are TRBV5-4 and TRBJ1-1; 10 nucleotides agree with TRBD1. CDR3 length equals 15 residues. J was trimmed by 3 bases and V by 5 bases; bases with no gene match: 7. Germline-derived CDR1 and CDR2 are SGHNT and YYREEE (reference sequence). The DNA of the CDR3 is TGTGCCAGCAGTCGGACAGGGGGGGAACACACTGAAGCTTTCTTT. Its protein product is CASSRTGGEHTEAFF.

The J gene is TRBJ1-3, the V gene TRBV7-2; D uncertain. Germline CDR1 and CDR2: SGHTA and FQGNSA. Trimming took off 5 bases at V and 6 bases at J, with 11 bases between the two ends. CDR3 length equals 13 residues. The CDR3 here is CASSAPGLNTIYF. DNA for the CDR3: TGTGCCAGCAGCGCTCCTGGCCTAAACACCATATATTTT.

The chain has TRBV28 and TRBJ2-1, with D perhaps TRBD2 (6 bases). CDR1 and CDR2 (germline): MDHEN, SYDVKM. Trimming took 5 bases from V and 4 from J, leaving 21 bases between them. This CDR3 contains 17 residues. Here the CDR3 DNA reads TGTGCCAGCAGTAGGTTCCCTCTAATCGGGGGATACAATGAGCAGTTCTTC. The encoded protein is CASSRFPLIGGYNEQFF. The full variable domain, rest sourced from reference TRBV28 and TRBJ2-1, is DVKVTQSSRYLVKRTGEKVFLECVQDMDHENMFWYRQDPGLGLRLIYFSYDVKMKEKGDIPEGYSVSREKKERFSLILESASTNQTSMYLCASSRFPLIGGYNEQFFGPGTRLTVL.

This clone was recorded a few times. The genes are TRBV13 and TRBJ1-1; D is unclear. The germline gives CDR1 PRHDT, CDR2 FYEKMQ (reference sequence). The germline V and J ends were trimmed by 2 bases and 5 bases, with 12 bases remaining between them. The CDR3 covers 14 residues. CDR3 bases: TGTGCCAGCAGCTTATTATGGGGAGGGACTGAAGCTTTCTTT. Its protein product is CASSLLWGGTEAFF.

The chain combines TRBV15 with TRBJ2-1; tentative D call: TRBD1 (6 bases). The CDR3 covers 16 residues. The germline V gene encodes CDR1 LNHNV and CDR2 YYDKDF (reference sequence). V was trimmed by 3 bases and J by 4 bases, leaving 16 bases between them. The CDR3 spells CATSSSDRNYYNEQFF. The CDR3 DNA reads TGTGCCACCAGCAGTTCGGACAGAAACTATTACAATGAGCAGTTCTTC.

The chain links TRBV30 to TRBJ1-1; D perhaps matches TRBD1 (5 bases). With 8 bases removed from V and 5 bases from J, the gap between germline ends came to 18 bases. In germline, CDR1 is GTSNPN, CDR2 SVGIG (reference sequence). CDR3 length: 13 residues. The CDR3 loop is CAVLPGTLTEAFF. Here the CDR3 DNA reads TGTGCCGTACTACCCGGGACTTTGACTGAAGCTTTCTTT.

This CDR3 reads CASMGGLITDTQYF. CDR3 sequence (DNA): TGTGCCAGCATGGGGGGGCTAATCACAGATACGCAGTATTTT. This rearrangement joins TRBV27 to TRBJ2-3; the D gene is possibly TRBD2 (7 bases). The ends were cut back, 7 bases at V and 2 bases at J, with 13 bases in the middle. The CDR3 totals 14 residues. Looked up from germline, CDR1 is MNHEY and CDR2 is SMNVEV (reference sequence).

This sequence joins TRBV28 and TRBJ2-1; D may be TRBD2 (6 bases). The CDR3 is made up of 15 amino acids. Trimming cost V 5 bases and J 8 bases, with 19 bases left between them. Germline CDR1 is MDHEN and CDR2 is SYDVKM. The CDR3 DNA follows: TGTGCCAGCAGTCAAGTCTCCGCGGGATGGGATGAGCAGTTCTTC. Amino acid sequence: CASSQVSAGWDEQFF. Full variable domain (remainder filled in from reference TRBV28 and TRBJ2-1): DVKVTQSSRYLVKRTGEKVFLECVQDMDHENMFWYRQDPGLGLRLIYFSYDVKMKEKGDIPEGYSVSREKKERFSLILESASTNQTSMYLCASSQVSAGWDEQFFGPGTRLTVL.

CDR3 loop: CASSFVQGYEQYF. As DNA, the CDR3 is TGTGCCAGCAGTTTCGTACAGGGTTATGAGCAGTACTTC. The gene calls are TRBV6-5 and TRBJ2-7; possible D gene TRBD1, 6 bases. The CDR3 covers 13 residues. V gave up 4 bases and J gave up 7 bases, with 14 bases separating them. Per germline, CDR1 MNHEY and CDR2 SVGAGI.

V gene TRBV2 combines with J gene TRBJ2-6; no definite D call. The germline V gene encodes CDR1 SNHLY and CDR2 FYNNEI. V was cut by 6 bases and J by 0 bases, with 9 bases left in between. CDR3 length: 15 amino acids. The CDR3 DNA is TGTGCCAGCAGGGAAATCAGCTCTGGGGCCAACGTCCTGACTTTC. It codes for CASREISSGANVLTF.